This record covers a single T cell receptor beta chain. Methods used by the authors: Amplification with reference gene primers provided the estimates of nucleated cell counts. Some clones are missing from TCRdb's copy, which holds only in-frame ones; the method was immunoSEQ multiplex PCR. V and J calls and clone size come straight from that table; D and trimming were deduced from the DNA. This table has 100,000 to 150,000 clones, 70% to 90% appearing once. This record comes from a study of blood T cell repertoires in COVID-19. Study-wide context: Both acute and convalescent COVID-19 samples were obtained from the United States, Italy and Spain. Sources were T cells, B-cell-depleted T cells, or PBMCs; the material itself was cDNA or gDNA.

The CDR3 has 16 residues. V was pared by 3 bases and J by 7 bases, with 12 bases of the junction left unmatched. Germline values: CDR1 SGHDT, CDR2 YYEEEE. This sequence was found in a human donor in a cohort sampled during active COVID-19. Sequencing was done on a sample of peripheral blood. The rearrangement joins TRBV5-6 to TRBJ1-5; 8 bases line up with TRBD1. This chain's CDR3 is CASSSFPGQGQQPQHF. CDR3 nucleotide sequence: TGTGCCAGCAGCTCATTTCCTGGACAGGGCCAACAGCCCCAGCATTTT.